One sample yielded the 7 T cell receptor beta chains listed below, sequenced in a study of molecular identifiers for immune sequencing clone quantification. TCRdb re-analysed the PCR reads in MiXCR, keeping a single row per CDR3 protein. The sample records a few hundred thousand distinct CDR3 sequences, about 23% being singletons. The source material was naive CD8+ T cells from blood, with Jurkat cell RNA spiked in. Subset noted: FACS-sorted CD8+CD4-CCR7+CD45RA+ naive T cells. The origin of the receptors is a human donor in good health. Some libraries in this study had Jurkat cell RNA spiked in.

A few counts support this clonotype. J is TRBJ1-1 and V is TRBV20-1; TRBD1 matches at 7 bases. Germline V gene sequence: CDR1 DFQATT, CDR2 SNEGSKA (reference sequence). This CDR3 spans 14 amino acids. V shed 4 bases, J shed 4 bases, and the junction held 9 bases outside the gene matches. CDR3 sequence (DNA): TGCAGTGCTACCTCAAGACAGGGCCTCACTGAAGCTTTCTTT. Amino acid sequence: CSATSRQGLTEAFF.

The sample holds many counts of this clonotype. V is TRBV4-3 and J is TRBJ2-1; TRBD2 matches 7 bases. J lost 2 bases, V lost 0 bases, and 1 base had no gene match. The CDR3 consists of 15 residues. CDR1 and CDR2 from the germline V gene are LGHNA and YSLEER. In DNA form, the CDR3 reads TGCGCCAGCAGCCAAGATGGGGGGGCCTACAATGAGCAGTTCTTC. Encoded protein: CASSQDGGAYNEQFF.

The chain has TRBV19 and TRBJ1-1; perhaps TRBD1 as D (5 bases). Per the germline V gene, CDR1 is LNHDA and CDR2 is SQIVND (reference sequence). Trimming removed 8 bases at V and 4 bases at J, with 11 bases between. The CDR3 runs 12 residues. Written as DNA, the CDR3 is TGTGCCAGTGGGGCGGGAGTCACTGAAGCTTTCTTT. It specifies CASGAGVTEAFF.

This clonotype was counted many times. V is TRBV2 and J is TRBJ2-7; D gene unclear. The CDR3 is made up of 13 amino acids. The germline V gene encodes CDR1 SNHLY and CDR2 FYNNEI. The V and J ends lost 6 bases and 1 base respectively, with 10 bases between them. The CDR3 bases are TGTGCCAGCAGCCAGTCCCGGTCCTACGAGCAGTACTTC. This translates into CASSQSRSYEQYF.

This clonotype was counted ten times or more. The CDR3, as DNA: TGTGCCAGCAGTTACAGACTAGCGGGGGACCAAGAGACCCAGTACTTC. It encodes CASSYRLAGDQETQYF. This chain connects TRBV6-2 or TRBV6-3 to TRBJ2-5; TRBD2 matches 12 bases. Germline V gives CDR1 MNHEY, CDR2 SVGEGT. V lost 2 bases and J lost 0; bases outside the gene matches: 1. The CDR3 contains 16 residues.

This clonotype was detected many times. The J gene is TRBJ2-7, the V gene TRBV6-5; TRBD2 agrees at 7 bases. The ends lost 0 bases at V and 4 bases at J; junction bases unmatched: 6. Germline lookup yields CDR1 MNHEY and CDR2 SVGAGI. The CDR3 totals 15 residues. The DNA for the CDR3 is TGTGCCAGCAGTTACTCAACGGGGAGGGGATACGAGCAGTACTTC. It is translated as CASSYSTGRGYEQYF.

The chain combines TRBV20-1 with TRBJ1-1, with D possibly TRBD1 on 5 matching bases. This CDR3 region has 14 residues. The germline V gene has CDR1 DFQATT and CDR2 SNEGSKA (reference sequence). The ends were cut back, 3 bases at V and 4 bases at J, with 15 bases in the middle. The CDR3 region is CSARTNRGGTEAFF. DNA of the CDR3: TGCAGTGCTAGGACAAATAGGGGTGGCACTGAAGCTTTCTTT.